These 5 T cell receptor beta chains were sequenced from one sample in a study of tumor and adjacent non-tumor tissue in lung cancer. A modified ARM-PCR protocol with three rounds of nested PCR amplified TCRbeta. TCRdb redid the calling of the multiplex PCR reads with MiXCR, one entry per CDR3 protein. The data contain tens of thousands of distinct CDR3 sequences, over 65% of them seen just once; the ten biggest clones take up around two fifths. No cell sorting was done before RNA was extracted from the tissue. This non-tumor lung sample came from over 3 cm beyond the tumor edge. The source material was distant non-tumor lung tissue. Source of these receptors: a man in his 70s with non-small cell lung cancer.

As concerns this clonotype: A junction boundary mismatches the germline segment, possibly from a read error. The chain links TRBV10-1 to TRBJ2-2, with D possibly TRBD1 on 6 matching bases. Germline V gene data show CDR1 as WNHNN and CDR2 as SYGVQD (reference sequence). The CDR3 length is 16 residues. The CDR3 DNA is TGCGCAAGCAGTGGAAACAGGGAGTCGGTCACCGGGGAGCTGCTTTTT. Translation gives CASSGNRESVTGELLF.

Notes on this clonotype: Relative to the germline gene, one junction end is altered; a read error may explain this. This chain connects TRBV29-1 to TRBJ2-5; unclear D gene. CDR1 is SQVTM, CDR2 ANQGSEA, per germline. The CDR3 is 13 residues long. CDR3 amino acids: CNVAARFHETQYF. The CDR3 DNA is TGCAACGTGGCCGCCAGGTTCCATGAGACACAGTACTTC.

A note on this clonotype: Its ends do not fully match the called genes, so a read error is possible. The chain is built from TRBV12-3 or TRBV12-4 and TRBJ2-1, with D possibly TRBD1 on 6 matching bases. The CDR3 runs to 16 residues. CDR3: CASRFRSQGTYNEQFF. The CDR3 DNA reads as TGTGCCAGCAGATTCCGTAGCCAGGGGACCTATAATGAGCAGTTCTTC.

With respect to this clonotype: Without the conserved terminal phenylalanine or tryptophan, this CDR3 likely stems from a read error. No DNA is shown, since the ends of the CDR3 on it are uncertain; the CDR3 is the one TCRdb lists. The V call is TRBV28, the J call TRBJ1-4; the table's D call TRBD1 went unverified against the DNA. Ends included, the CDR3 has 14 residues. In germline, CDR1 is MDHEN, CDR2 SYDVKM. This chain's CDR3 is CASSWTGELEKLFY.

The chain links TRBV11-2 to TRBJ2-2; D possibly corresponds to TRBD1 (6 bases). Trimming took off 6 bases at V and 8 bases at J, with 19 bases between the two ends. The germline V gene has CDR1 SGHAT and CDR2 FQNNGV. This CDR3 is built from 15 residues. CDR3: CASRYRDLVGGELFF. CDR3 sequence (DNA): TGTGCCAGCAGGTACAGGGACCTAGTGGGTGGGGAGCTGTTTTTT.